The text below deals with one T cell receptor beta chain. Categorization into cohorts depended on clinical history that participants reported. This sample was taken from a study of blood T cell repertoires in COVID-19. For the study at large: The analysed material was cDNA or gDNA that came from T cells, B-cell-depleted T cells, or PBMCs.

In the original processing: Estimated nucleated cell counts came from reference gene primer amplification. Profiled with immunoSEQ multiplex PCR; TCRdb holds only in-frame clones, not every one. Clone size and the V and J calls come from that table; the DNA yielded D and trimming. The top ten hold approximately 9% of the sample, which has about 200,000 clones, around 86% seen once. Trimming at V came to 0 bases and at J to 6 bases, leaving 4 bases not matched to a gene. Looked up from germline, CDR1 is SQVTM and CDR2 is ANQGSEA. This CDR3 has 13 amino acids. The chain uses TRBV29-1 and TRBJ1-2; 7 bases fit TRBD1. The specimen sequenced was PBMCs or T cells enriched from blood (not recorded which). This TCR derives from a woman aged 50 to 65 with acute COVID-19. In DNA, the CDR3 is TGCAGCGTTGAAGAGACAGGGAGCCATGGCTACACCTTC. Translating it yields CSVEETGSHGYTF. Looking up the rest from reference TRBV29-1 and TRBJ1-2 gives the full variable domain: SAVISQKPSRDICQRGTSLTIQCQVDSQVTMMFWYRQQPGQSLTLIATANQGSEATYESGFVIDKFPISRPNLTFSTLTVSNMSPEDSSIYLCSVEETGSHGYTFGSGTRLTVV.